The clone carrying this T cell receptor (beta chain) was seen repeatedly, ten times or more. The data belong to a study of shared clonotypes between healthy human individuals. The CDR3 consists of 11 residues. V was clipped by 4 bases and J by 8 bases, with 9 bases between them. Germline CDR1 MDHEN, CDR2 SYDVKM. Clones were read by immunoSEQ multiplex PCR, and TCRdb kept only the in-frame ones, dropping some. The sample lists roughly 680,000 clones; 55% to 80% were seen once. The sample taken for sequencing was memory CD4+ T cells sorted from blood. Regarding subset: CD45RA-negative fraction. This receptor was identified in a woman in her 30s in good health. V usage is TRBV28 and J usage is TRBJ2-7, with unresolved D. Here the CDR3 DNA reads TGTGCCAGCAGTTCTACAAGACAGCAGTACTTC. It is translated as CASSSTRQQYF.